The clone carrying this T cell receptor (beta chain) was seen a handful of times. The antigen is undetermined. The CDR3 length is 15 residues. Germline loops: CDR1 MNHNS, CDR2 SASEGT. V was cut by 2 bases and J by 0 bases, with 8 bases left in between. This sample is drawn from a study of graft-versus-host responses after intestinal transplantation. TCRdb's copy holds only in-frame clones and misses some; the assay was immunoSEQ multiplex PCR. The sample includes fewer than 150,000 clones, around nine tenths of them seen just once. Study findings and constraints: An association linked early post-transplant HvG declines with peak circulating GvH clone levels. There were GvH clones found in recipient marrow, and some of them appeared first in ileum or blood.

This specimen was unstimulated CD4+ T cells sorted from spleen or lymph node cells, taken before intestinal transplant. The chain is built from TRBV6-1 and TRBJ1-3; TRBD1 is a possible D gene (5 bases). The source of this sequence is a human donor who received an intestinal transplant. CDR3 DNA sequence: TGTGCCAGCAGTGAATACAGGCTCTCTGGAAACACCATATATTTT. This translates into CASSEYRLSGNTIYF.